This T cell receptor (beta chain) came from a study of shared clonotypes between healthy human individuals. Clones were read by immunoSEQ multiplex PCR, and TCRdb kept only the in-frame ones, dropping some. Of fewer than 1 million clones in the sample, roughly 96% were seen once. As defined, naive CD8 cells were CD45RO-negative and positively selected for CCR7, with terminally differentiated effector memory CD45RA+ cells excluded. This CDR3 spans 15 amino acids. The V gene's germline CDR1 is SQVTM and CDR2 ANQGSEA. J lost 5 bases, V lost 3 bases, and 10 bases had no gene match. Sequences were obtained from naive CD8+ T cells sorted from blood. This TCR derives from a man aged 25 to 40 in good health. The genes are TRBV29-1 and TRBJ2-1; the match to TRBD1 covers 7 bases. CDR3 protein: CSVDGQVDSDNEQFF. The CDR3 bases are TGCAGCGTTGACGGACAGGTTGATTCCGACAATGAGCAGTTCTTC.